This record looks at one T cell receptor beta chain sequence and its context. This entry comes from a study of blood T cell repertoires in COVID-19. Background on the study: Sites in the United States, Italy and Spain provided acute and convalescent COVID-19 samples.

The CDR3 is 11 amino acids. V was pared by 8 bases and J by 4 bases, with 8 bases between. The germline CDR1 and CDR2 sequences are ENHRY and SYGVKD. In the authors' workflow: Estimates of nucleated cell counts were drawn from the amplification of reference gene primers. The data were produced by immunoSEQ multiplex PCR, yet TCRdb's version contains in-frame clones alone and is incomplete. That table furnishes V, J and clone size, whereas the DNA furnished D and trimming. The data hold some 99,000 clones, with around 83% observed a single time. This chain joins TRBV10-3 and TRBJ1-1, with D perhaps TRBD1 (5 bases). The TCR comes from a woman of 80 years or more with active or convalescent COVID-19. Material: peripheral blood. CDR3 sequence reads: CAILGATEAFF. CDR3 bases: TGTGCCATCTTAGGGGCCACTGAAGCTTTCTTT.